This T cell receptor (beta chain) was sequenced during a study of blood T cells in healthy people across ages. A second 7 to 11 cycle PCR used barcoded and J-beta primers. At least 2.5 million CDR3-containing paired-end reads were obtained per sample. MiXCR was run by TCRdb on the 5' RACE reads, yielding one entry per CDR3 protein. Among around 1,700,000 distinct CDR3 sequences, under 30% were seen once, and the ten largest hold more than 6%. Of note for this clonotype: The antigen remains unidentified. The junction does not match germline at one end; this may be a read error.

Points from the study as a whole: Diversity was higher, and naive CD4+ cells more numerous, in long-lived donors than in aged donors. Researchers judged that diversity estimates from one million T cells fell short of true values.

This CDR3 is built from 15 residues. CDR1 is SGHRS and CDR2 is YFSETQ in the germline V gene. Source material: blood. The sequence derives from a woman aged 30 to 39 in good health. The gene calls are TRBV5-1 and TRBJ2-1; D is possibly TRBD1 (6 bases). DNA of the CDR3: TGTGCCAGCAGCTTAGTTGGGCAGGGGAACAATGAGCAGTTCTTC. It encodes CASSLVGQGNNEQFF.